The source of this T cell receptor beta chain is a study of T-cell reconstitution after alpha-beta-depleted transplantation in children. In germline, CDR1 is SEHNR, CDR2 FQNEAQ (reference sequence). Trimming cost V 5 bases and J 5 bases, with 16 bases left between them. This CDR3 region has 14 residues. Unique molecular identifiers were built into the TCRbeta library. Each CDR3 protein is one row after TCRdb ran MiXCR on the PCR reads. The table shows 450,000 to 600,000 distinct CDR3 sequences, with around 17% occurring only once. The sequence was obtained from a human donor who donated a stem cell graft to a child with acute lymphoblastic leukemia. Specimen: PBMCs from the stem cell graft donor, collected from the stem cell graft. The genes are TRBV7-9 and TRBJ2-7; a possible D gene is TRBD1 (7 bases). CDR3 DNA: TGTGCCAGCAGCCCGACAGGGAGGTACAACGAGCAGTACTTC. It translates to CASSPTGRYNEQYF.